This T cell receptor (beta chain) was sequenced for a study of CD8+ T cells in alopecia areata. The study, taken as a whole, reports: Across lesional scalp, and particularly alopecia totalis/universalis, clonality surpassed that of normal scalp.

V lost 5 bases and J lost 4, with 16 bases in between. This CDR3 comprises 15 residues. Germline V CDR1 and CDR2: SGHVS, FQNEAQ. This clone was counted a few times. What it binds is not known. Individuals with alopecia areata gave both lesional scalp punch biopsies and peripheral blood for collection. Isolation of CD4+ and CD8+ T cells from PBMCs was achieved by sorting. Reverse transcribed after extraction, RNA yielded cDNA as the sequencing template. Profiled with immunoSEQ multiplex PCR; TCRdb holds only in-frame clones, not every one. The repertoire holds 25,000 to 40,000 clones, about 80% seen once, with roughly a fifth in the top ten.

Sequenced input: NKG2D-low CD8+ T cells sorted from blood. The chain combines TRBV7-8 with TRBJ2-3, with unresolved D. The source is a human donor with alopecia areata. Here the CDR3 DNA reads TGTGCCAGCAGCATTTTCCCCCGTCGAGCAGATACGCAGTATTTT. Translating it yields CASSIFPRRADTQYF.